This T cell receptor (beta chain) was captured in a study of early T cells in non-severe SARS-CoV-2 infection. One entry per CDR3 protein, called by TCRdb with MiXCR from the 5' RACE reads. The sample contains approximately 30,000 distinct CDR3 sequences, around 5% of which appear only once. The CDR3 has 14 residues. Trimming took 5 bases from V and 0 from J, leaving 10 bases between them. The germline CDR1 and CDR2 sequences are MDHEN and SYDVKM. In its sample, this clonotype was seen many times. V is TRBV28 and J is TRBJ1-1; D not resolved. Sequencing was carried out using whole blood. The TCR comes from an adult who was a healthcare worker with PCR-confirmed SARS-CoV-2 infection or an uninfected control (not recorded which). The CDR3 DNA is TGTGCCAGCAGTCCCCCCCGAATGAACACTGAAGCTTTCTTT. It is translated as CASSPPRMNTEAFF. Full variable domain (outside the CDR3, taken from reference TRBV28 and TRBJ1-1): DVKVTQSSRYLVKRTGEKVFLECVQDMDHENMFWYRQDPGLGLRLIYFSYDVKMKEKGDIPEGYSVSREKKERFSLILESASTNQTSMYLCASSPPRMNTEAFFGQGTRLTVV.